This TCR beta chain was captured in a study of T cell repertoires in cytomegalovirus infection. Across the study: CMV epitopes, recently identified HLA-C-restricted and well-studied HLA-B-restricted, were used. Indicated by public TCR beta signatures were CMV infection and matching HLA type. Overall study findings and caveats: CMV-specific HLA-C-restricted TCR beta clonotypes dominated the ex vivo response. Carriage of CMV together with the relevant HLA was identifiable through cumulative public TCR beta family frequency.

In TCRdb, the reads were re-called with MiXCR into one record per CDR3 protein. The profile covers fewer than 1,000,000 distinct CDR3 sequences, with around 30% appearing a single time and more than 13% taken by the ten largest. Worth noting for this clonotype: What it recognizes is unknown.

This sample comprised cultured CD8+ T cells from PBMCs, obtained from culture after CMV antigen stimulation. This receptor was identified in a human donor in good health (CMV status not recorded). Some clones in this sample may be carry-over from other donors' samples.

The DNA of the CDR3 is TGTGCCAGCAGCTTATCCAAGCACTACGAGCAGTACGTC. Its translation is CASSLSKHYEQYV. This sequence joins TRBV7-8 and TRBJ2-7, with D unclear. The CDR3 sequence is 13 residues long. Deletions cut 2 bases from V and 3 bases from J, with 8 bases between. In germline, CDR1 is SGHVS, CDR2 FQNEAQ.